The 17 T cell receptor beta chains below were found in one sample sequenced in a study of T cell responses to AZD1222 COVID-19 vaccine. Repertoires were generated with immunoSEQ multiplex PCR, while TCRdb's copy carries only in-frame clones and drops some. The repertoire consists of some 150,000 clones, with around nine tenths occurring once and the leading ten covering about 3%. The material sequenced was peripheral blood, taken on day 0 of MenACWY control vaccination. The origin of the receptors is an adult in good health.

This sequence joins TRBV20-1 and TRBJ1-1; TRBD1 is a possible D gene (6 bases). The CDR3 is 11 residues long. The V end was cut by 2 bases, the J end by 7 bases, with 8 bases between. Germline CDR1 is DFQATT and CDR2 is SNEGSKA (reference sequence). In DNA, the CDR3 is TGCAGTGCTAGACCAGGGGTTGAAGCTTTCTTT. This gives the protein CSARPGVEAFF.

This rearrangement joins TRBV19 to TRBJ2-1; TRBD1 might be the D (5 bases). The CDR3 length is 12 residues. The V end was cut by 7 bases, the J end by 4 bases, with 8 bases between. CDR1 LNHDA and CDR2 SQIVND come from the germline V gene (reference sequence). CDR3 nucleotides: TGTGCCAGTACGTCAGGGTACAATGAGCAGTTCTTC. This encodes CASTSGYNEQFF.

This clone was found once. The V gene is TRBV14, the J gene TRBJ1-2, with a possible D match to TRBD1 (5 bases). This CDR3 is 17 amino acids long. Trimming took 4 bases from V and 0 from J, leaving 18 bases between them. The V gene's germline CDR1 is SGHDN and CDR2 FVKESK. The CDR3 bases are TGTGCCAGCAGCCTTCAAGTAGGGGTTACAGCTAACTATGGCTACACCTTC. Amino acid sequence: CASSLQVGVTANYGYTF.

The CDR3 DNA reads TGTGCCAGCTCACCGAGGGATACGCAGTATTTT. This codes for CASSPRDTQYF. The J gene is TRBJ2-3, the V gene TRBV18; no firm D call. Germline V gene lookup returns CDR1 KGHSH and CDR2 LQKENI. The V end was cut by 3 bases, the J end by 6 bases, with 4 bases between. The CDR3 loop spans 11 amino acids.

The chain is built from TRBV6-5 and TRBJ1-1; the match to TRBD1 covers 7 bases. V trimming: 6 bases; J trimming: 3 bases; junction bases outside the gene matches: 4. The CDR3 length is 13 residues. Germline V gene data show CDR1 as MNHEY and CDR2 as SVGAGI. This chain's CDR3 is CASRVDRDTEAFF. The CDR3 region has the DNA TGTGCCAGCAGGGTTGACAGGGACACTGAAGCTTTCTTT.

The V call is TRBV9, the J call TRBJ2-1, with a weak D call TRBD2 (5 bases). V shed 4 bases and J shed 4 bases, with 15 bases lying between them. Germline loops: CDR1 SGDLS, CDR2 YYNGEE. This CDR3 region has 15 residues. The CDR3 nucleotides read TGTGCCAGCAGCCGCGGTGGAGGTGAATACAATGAGCAGTTCTTC. Translated: CASSRGGGEYNEQFF.

The chain joins TRBV27 to TRBJ1-1; D possibly corresponds to TRBD1 (6 bases). Germline V gives CDR1 MNHEY, CDR2 SMNVEV (reference sequence). The CDR3 has 11 residues. V was cut by 5 bases and J by 6 bases, with 7 bases left in between. CDR3 in DNA: TGTGCCAGCAGTACAGGGTCTGAAGCTTTCTTT. It specifies CASSTGSEAFF.

J is TRBJ1-2 and V is TRBV7-9, with 8 bases lining up with TRBD1. V trimming: 8 bases; J trimming: 4 bases; junction bases outside the gene matches: 3. The V gene's germline CDR1 is SEHNR and CDR2 FQNEAQ (reference sequence). The CDR3 has 12 residues. The CDR3 region has the DNA TGTGCCAGCCAGGGGGCTGCCTATGGCTACACCTTC. Translating gives CASQGAAYGYTF. Drawing the rest from reference TRBV7-9 and TRBJ1-2, the complete variable domain is DTGVSQNPRHKITKRGQNVTFRCDPISEHNRLYWYRQTLGQGPEFLTYFQNEAQLEKSRLLSDRFSAERPKGSFSTLEIQRTEQGDSAMYLCASQGAAYGYTFGSGTRLTVV.

The chain has TRBV9 and TRBJ1-2; D is uncertain. Trimming stripped 0 bases from V and 4 bases from J, with 13 bases between. This CDR3 comprises 15 residues. Per the germline V gene, CDR1 is SGDLS and CDR2 is YYNGEE. Here the CDR3 reads CASSVGVSETYGYTF. CDR3 nucleotide sequence: TGTGCCAGCAGCGTAGGGGTCAGCGAGACCTATGGCTACACCTTC.

The rearrangement links TRBV25-1 to TRBJ2-5; no clear D gene. The CDR3 is 13 amino acids. Germline V CDR1 and CDR2: MGHDK, SYGVNS. Trimming removed 8 bases from V and 2 bases from J, with 12 bases in between. CDR3 protein: CASPVSEQETQYF. CDR3 nucleotide sequence: TGTGCCAGCCCGGTCTCGGAACAAGAGACCCAGTACTTC.

The chain combines TRBV28 with TRBJ2-3; D is ambiguous. The germline CDR1 and CDR2 sequences are MDHEN and SYDVKM. V lost 3 bases, J lost 7 bases, and 17 bases lay in between. The CDR3 is 15 amino acids. This CDR3 is CASSFSLSVDNTQYF. Here the CDR3 DNA reads TGTGCCAGCAGTTTCAGTCTTTCGGTGGATAATACGCAGTATTTT.

This sequence joins TRBV9 and TRBJ1-2, with D possibly TRBD1 on 5 matching bases. This CDR3 has 14 residues. Germline V lookup: CDR1 SGDLS, CDR2 YYNGEE. Trimming cost V 2 bases and J 4 bases, with 12 bases left between them. The CDR3: CASSVQQVAYGYTF. DNA of the CDR3: TGTGCCAGCAGCGTTCAACAGGTTGCCTATGGCTACACCTTC.

The chain has TRBV6-5 and TRBJ1-2; 12 bases line up with TRBD1. The CDR3 loop spans 16 amino acids. Germline V CDR1 and CDR2: MNHEY, SVGAGI. Unmatched junction bases numbered 6, after V lost 0 bases and J lost 7 bases. CDR3 region: CASSYSSGQGAVGYTF. CDR3 bases: TGTGCCAGCAGTTACTCGTCGGGACAGGGGGCGGTTGGCTACACCTTC.

This clone was observed a single time. This chain joins TRBV7-6 and TRBJ2-2, with D perhaps matching TRBD2 (6 bases). CDR1 is SGHVS and CDR2 is FNYEAQ in the germline V gene. Trimming removed 5 bases from V and 6 bases from J, with 16 bases in between. This CDR3 is built from 15 residues. The CDR3 reads CASSGLEGRAGELFF. The CDR3, as DNA: TGTGCCAGCAGCGGCCTGGAGGGACGTGCCGGGGAGCTGTTTTTT.

The chain is built from TRBV18 and TRBJ1-5, with 8 bases fitting TRBD1. The germline gives CDR1 KGHSH, CDR2 LQKENI. The CDR3 has 15 amino acids. With 2 bases clipped from V and 7 bases from J, the junction kept 7 bases outside the gene matches. CDR3 region: CASSPIGQGGQPQHF. In DNA form, the CDR3 reads TGTGCCAGCTCACCAATCGGACAGGGAGGCCAGCCCCAGCATTTT.

This clone was picked up one time. The rearrangement uses TRBV9 and TRBJ1-3, with no clear D. The V and J ends lost 2 bases and 2 bases respectively, with 11 bases between them. Germline-derived CDR1 and CDR2 are SGDLS and YYNGEE. The CDR3 runs to 15 residues. The CDR3 DNA reads as TGTGCCAGCAGCGTTATGACGGACCCTGGAAACACCATATATTTT. It is translated as CASSVMTDPGNTIYF.

The CDR3 sequence is CASSLKLGTGHGTNEKLFF. The CDR3 DNA reads as TGCGCCAGCAGCCTCAAACTGGGGACGGGCCACGGAACTAATGAAAAACTGTTTTTT. The chain carries TRBV4-1 and TRBJ1-4, with D possibly TRBD1 on 5 matching bases. The V end was cut by 4 bases, the J end by 1 base, with 22 bases between. Germline values: CDR1 MGHRA, CDR2 YSYEKL. This CDR3 region has 19 residues.